The T cell receptor (beta chain) described here comes from a study of graft-versus-host responses after intestinal transplantation. Across the whole study: Transplants were multivisceral, liver-intestinal, or isolated intestinal.

A remark on this clone: Its antigen remains unidentified.

General study points: Maximum circulating GvH clone levels tracked with early post-transplant HvG decreases.

Measured with immunoSEQ multiplex PCR; TCRdb has only the in-frame clones, and not every one. The table has about 110,000 clones, about 87% seen once. Germline values: CDR1 SGHTA, CDR2 FQGNSA. CDR3 length equals 14 residues. Trimming removed 1 base at V and 6 bases at J, with 11 bases between. The rearrangement links TRBV7-2 to TRBJ2-3; D ambiguous. The starting material was unstimulated CD4+ T cells sorted from spleen or lymph node cells, obtained before transplant. The clonotype was recovered from a human donor who was the organ donor for an intestinal transplant. CDR3 nucleotides: TGTGCCAGCAGCTTAGGCGGCCAGCCGGATACGCAGTATTTT. It specifies CASSLGGQPDTQYF.